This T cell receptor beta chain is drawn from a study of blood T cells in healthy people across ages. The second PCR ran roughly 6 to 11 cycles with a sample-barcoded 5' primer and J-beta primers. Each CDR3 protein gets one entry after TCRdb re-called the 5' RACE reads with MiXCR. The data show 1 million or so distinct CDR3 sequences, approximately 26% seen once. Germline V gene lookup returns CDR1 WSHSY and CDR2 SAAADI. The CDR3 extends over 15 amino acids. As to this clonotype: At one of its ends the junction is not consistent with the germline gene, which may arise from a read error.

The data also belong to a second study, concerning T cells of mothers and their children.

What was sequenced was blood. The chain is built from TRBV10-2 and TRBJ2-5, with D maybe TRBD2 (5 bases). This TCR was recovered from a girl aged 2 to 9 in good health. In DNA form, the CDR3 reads TGCGCCAGCAGTGAGGACGTTAGCTCCTACAATGAGCGGTTCTTC. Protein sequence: CASSEDVSSYNERFF.